The T cell receptor beta chain under discussion was sequenced for a study of monozygotic twins with inflammatory bowel disease. This CDR3 comprises 17 residues. Per the germline V gene, CDR1 is SGHAT and CDR2 is FQDESV (reference sequence). Two rounds of nested PCR, of around 15 and 9 cycles, were run on TCRalpha and TCRbeta cDNA. TCRdb reanalyzed the 5' RACE reads and collapses them to one entry per CDR3 protein, without DNA. The sample totals around 410,000 distinct CDR3 sequences. Input material: blood. This receptor was taken from a human donor with ulcerative colitis or Crohn's disease, or a healthy co-twin of an affected twin (not recorded which). The chain carries TRBV11-1 and TRBJ2-1; lacking DNA, the TRBD2 call made by TCRdb goes unchecked. CDR3: CASSSGLAGGFGNEQFF.